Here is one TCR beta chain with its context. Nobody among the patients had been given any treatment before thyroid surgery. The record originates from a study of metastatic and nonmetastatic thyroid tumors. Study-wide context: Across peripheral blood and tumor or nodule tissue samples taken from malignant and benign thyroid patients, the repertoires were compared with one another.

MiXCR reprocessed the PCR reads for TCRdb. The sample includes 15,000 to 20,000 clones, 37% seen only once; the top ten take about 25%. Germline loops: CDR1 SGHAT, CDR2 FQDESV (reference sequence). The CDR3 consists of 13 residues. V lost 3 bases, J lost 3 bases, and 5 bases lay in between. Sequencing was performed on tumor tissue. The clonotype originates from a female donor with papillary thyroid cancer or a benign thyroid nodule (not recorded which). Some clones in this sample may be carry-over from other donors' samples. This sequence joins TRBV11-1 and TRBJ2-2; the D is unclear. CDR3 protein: CASSFGYTGELFF. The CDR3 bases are TGTGCCAGCAGCTTTGGTTACACCGGGGAGCTGTTTTTT. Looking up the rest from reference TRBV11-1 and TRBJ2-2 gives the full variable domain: EAEVAQSPRYKITEKSQAVAFWCDPISGHATLYWYRQILGQGPELLVQFQDESVVDDSQLPKDRFSAERLKGVDSTLKIQPAELGDSAMYLCASSFGYTGELFFGEGSRLTVL.